A selection of T cell receptor beta chains follows, all from one sample in a study of regulatory T cells in long-lasting Graves disease. TCRdb redid the calling of the multiplex PCR reads with MiXCR, one entry per CDR3 protein. Of a few hundred thousand distinct CDR3 sequences in the sample, approximately 13% were seen once. These data also formed part of another study, on T cells in Graves' hyperthyroidism and ophthalmopathy.

Source: peripheral blood mononuclear cells (PBMCs), taken at new diagnosis, from a patient treated with antithyroid drugs. The receptors come from a man aged 30 to 39 with Graves disease. Each CDR3 is given with its conserved first and last residue. D genes are given only for firm matches. Only some rows state a clone size, as once, few, many or a class for expanded clones.

CDR3	DNA	D	J	size	V
CASNGRPLGQETQYF	TGTGCCAGCAACGGGCGGCCCCTCGGCCAAGAGACCCAGTACTTC	NA	TRBJ2-5	many	TRBV2
CASSQTNRVGIDYGYTF	TGTGCCAGCAGCCAAACAAACAGGGTTGGTATAGACTATGGCTACACCTTC	NA	TRBJ1-2	few	TRBV27
CASRLQGMVGYEQYF	TGTGCCAGCAGGCTACAGGGGATGGTAGGATACGAGCAGTACTTC	TRBD1	TRBJ2-7	many	TRBV27
CACRTSGTRTDTQYF	TGTGCCTGCCGGACTAGCGGGACTCGCACAGATACGCAGTATTTT	TRBD2	TRBJ2-3	NA	TRBV2
CASIKEGSMGYTF	TGTGCCAGCATTAAAGAGGGATCTATGGGCTACACCTTC	NA	TRBJ1-2	many	TRBV2
CASSPTSTRTEAFF	TGTGCCAGCTCACCCACCTCGACAAGAACTGAAGCTTTCTTT	NA	TRBJ1-1	many	TRBV18
CATSRDDSRRRYEQYF	TGTGCCACCAGCAGAGATGACTCCAGGAGGCGATACGAGCAGTACTTC	NA	TRBJ2-7	many	TRBV15
CASSYSRGTGELFF	TGTGCCAGCAGTTACTCCAGGGGGACCGGGGAGCTGTTTTTT	TRBD1	TRBJ2-2	NA	TRBV6-2/TRBV6-3
CASSPQRGSREQYF	TGTGCCAGCAGCCCTCAGCGCGGGAGTCGCGAGCAGTACTTC	TRBD2	TRBJ2-7	many	TRBV14
CATSAGIQAGGEKLFF	TGTGCCACCAGTGCGGGTATCCAGGCTGGAGGGGAAAAACTGTTTTTT	NA	TRBJ1-4	NA	TRBV24-1
CASSYVPGVEQYF	TGTGCCAGCAGTTACGTCCCCGGGGTCGAGCAGTACTTC	NA	TRBJ2-7	few	TRBV6-5
CASRQQGVLNTGELFF	TGTGCCAGCAGACAACAGGGGGTCCTGAACACCGGGGAGCTGTTTTTT	TRBD1	TRBJ2-2	NA	TRBV6-1
CATSTGMNTEAFF	TGTGCCACCTCGACAGGGATGAACACTGAAGCTTTCTTT	TRBD1	TRBJ1-1	many	TRBV2
CSAPGLIGEQYF	TGCAGTGCTCCCGGACTGATAGGCGAGCAGTACTTC	NA	TRBJ2-7	few	TRBV20-1
CTSSLLAATSYNEQFF	TGCACCAGCAGCCTCCTAGCGGCCACCTCCTACAATGAGCAGTTCTTC	TRBD2	TRBJ2-1	NA	TRBV5-1
CASSLGSSRETQYF	TGTGCCAGCAGCTTAGGGTCGTCCCGGGAGACCCAGTACTTC	NA	TRBJ2-5	NA	TRBV9
CASSPASLYEQYF	TGCGCCAGCAGCCCAGCTAGCCTCTACGAGCAGTACTTC	NA	TRBJ2-7	many	TRBV5-1
CASRAQAVTYEQYF	TGTGCCAGCAGGGCCCAAGCGGTAACCTACGAGCAGTACTTC	NA	TRBJ2-7	many	TRBV28
CASTPVGGYNEQFF	TGTGCCAGCACCCCAGTGGGAGGGTACAATGAGCAGTTCTTC	TRBD2	TRBJ2-1	NA	TRBV7-6
CASSYRRQETQYF	TGTGCCAGCAGCTACCGCCGGCAAGAGACCCAGTACTTC	NA	TRBJ2-5	many	TRBV7-9
CASSSRGSLGPQYF	TGTGCCAGCAGTTCCCGGGGTTCCCTCGGGCCCCAGTACTTC	NA	TRBJ2-5	few	TRBV27
CASSLTGGLSTDTQYF	TGTGCCAGCAGTCTCACAGGGGGCCTTAGCACAGATACGCAGTATTTT	TRBD1	TRBJ2-3	many	TRBV2
CASSLDETRGEQYF	TGTGCCAGCAGCTTAGATGAGACTAGGGGCGAGCAGTACTTC	NA	TRBJ2-7	NA	TRBV7-2
CSARDRVRYNEQFF	TGCAGTGCTAGAGACCGAGTTCGATACAATGAGCAGTTCTTC	NA	TRBJ2-1	many	TRBV20-1
CSANRDRNFYEQYF	TGCAGTGCAAACCGGGACAGAAATTTCTACGAGCAGTACTTC	TRBD1	TRBJ2-7	NA	TRBV20-1
CASKSLVGGSEQYF	TGTGCCAGTAAATCCCTGGTGGGCGGGTCCGAGCAGTACTTC	NA	TRBJ2-7	many	TRBV12-3/TRBV12-4
CASRGSLTDTQYF	TGTGCCAGCAGAGGGAGCCTCACAGATACGCAGTATTTT	NA	TRBJ2-3	NA	TRBV9
CATSDIHGDQPQHF	TGTGCCACCAGTGACATACACGGAGATCAGCCCCAGCATTTT	NA	TRBJ1-5	many	TRBV24-1
CASSLDAGAGYNEQFF	TGCGCCAGCAGCTTGGACGCGGGAGCAGGCTACAATGAGCAGTTCTTC	TRBD2	TRBJ2-1	many	TRBV5-1
CATSDLREKETQYF	TGTGCCACCAGTGATTTGCGAGAGAAAGAGACCCAGTACTTC	NA	TRBJ2-5	NA	TRBV24-1
CASSLAGGVVADTQYF	TGTGCCAGCAGCTTAGCCGGGGGAGTTGTGGCAGATACGCAGTATTTT	NA	TRBJ2-3	many	TRBV7-2
CASSHQQGLNEQFF	TGTGCCAGCAGCCACCAGCAGGGCCTAAATGAGCAGTTCTTC	NA	TRBJ2-1	many	TRBV7-2
CASSLQPWGDEKLFF	TGTGCCAGCAGCCTACAGCCGTGGGGGGATGAAAAACTGTTTTTT	NA	TRBJ1-4	few	TRBV27
CASSLVSRARYEQYF	TGTGCCAGCAGCCTCGTGAGCCGGGCGCGTTACGAGCAGTACTTC	NA	TRBJ2-7	many	TRBV11-2
CASSFYRGYEQYF	TGTGCCAGCAGCTTCTATCGTGGCTACGAGCAGTACTTC	NA	TRBJ2-7	many	TRBV11-2
CASGGTYSSYEQYF	TGTGCCAGCGGCGGGACCTACAGCTCCTACGAGCAGTACTTC	NA	TRBJ2-7	many	TRBV2
CASSLHRGNYEQYF	TGCGCCAGCAGCTTGCACCGGGGTAACTACGAGCAGTACTTC	NA	TRBJ2-7	few	TRBV5-1
CASSQAQGGGVFSSPLHF	TGTGCCAGCAGCCAAGCCCAGGGTGGAGGGGTCTTCAGTTCACCCCTCCACTTT	NA	TRBJ1-6	NA	TRBV4-2